These 2 T cell receptor beta chains were sequenced from one sample in a study of cytomegalovirus exposure and HLA in healthy donors. The PCR had 60 Vbeta and 13 Jbeta primers. Generated by immunoSEQ multiplex PCR, the TCRdb table keeps only in-frame clones and is missing some. The data show some 170,000 clones, almost 80% seen once. Sequencing was done on a sample of PBMCs. The receptor set was obtained from a woman in her fifties or sixties in good health and CMV-seronegative.

The gene calls are TRBV5-4 and TRBJ1-2, with a weak D call TRBD1 (6 bases). Germline-derived CDR1 and CDR2 are SGHNT and YYREEE (reference sequence). V lost 2 bases, J lost 5 bases, and 13 bases lay in between. This CDR3 region has 14 residues. In DNA form, the CDR3 reads TGTGCCAGCAGCTTAAGGGACACCCGATATGGCTACACCTTC. The encoded protein is CASSLRDTRYGYTF.

This chain connects TRBV11-1 to TRBJ1-2; the D is unclear. V lost 5 bases and J 6 bases, leaving 13 bases between the germline ends. CDR1 and CDR2 from the germline V gene are SGHAT and FQDESV (reference sequence). The CDR3 spans 13 residues. In DNA, the CDR3 is TGTGCCAGCAGCCCCCTTAAGAGGGATGGCTACACCTTC. This encodes CASSPLKRDGYTF.